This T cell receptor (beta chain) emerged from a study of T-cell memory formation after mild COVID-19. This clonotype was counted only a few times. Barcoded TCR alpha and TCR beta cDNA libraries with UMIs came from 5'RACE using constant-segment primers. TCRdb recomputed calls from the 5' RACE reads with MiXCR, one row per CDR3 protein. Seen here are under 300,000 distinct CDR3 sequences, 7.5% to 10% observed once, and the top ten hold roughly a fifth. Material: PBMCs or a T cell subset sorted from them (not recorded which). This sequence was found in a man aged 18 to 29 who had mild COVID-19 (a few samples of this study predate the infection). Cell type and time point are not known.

The CDR3 coding sequence is TGTGCCAGCAGCCAAGAGAGGAATCAGCCCCAGCATTTT. It is translated as CASSQERNQPQHF. This chain uses TRBV4-2 with TRBJ1-5; D is uncertain. There are 13 residues in the CDR3. V was clipped by 0 bases and J by 4 bases, with 4 bases between them. Germline V gene lookup returns CDR1 LGHNA and CDR2 YNFKEQ.